A single T cell receptor (beta chain) is shown here with its context. Its antigen remains unknown. PCR employed 60 Vbeta and 13 Jbeta primers. Using immunoSEQ multiplex PCR, the repertoire was profiled, and TCRdb retains in-frame clones only, with some absent. The table includes 150,000 to 200,000 clones, over 70% detected once. The CDR3 has 13 amino acids. Per the germline V gene, CDR1 is MNHNY and CDR2 is SVGAGI (reference sequence). The source of the sample is a study of cytomegalovirus exposure and HLA in healthy donors. General study points: Productive status was seen about 87% or about 30% of the time for most TCR beta V segments in an earlier analysis. Across donors, sequencing depth was assumed by presence/absence analyses to be roughly uniform. A later analysis linked 15,000 to 20,000 TCR beta sequences to HLA alleles at 0.05 false discovery rate.

The gene calls are TRBV6-6 and TRBJ2-5; D might be TRBD1 (5 bases). The DNA end is more similar to TRBJ2-7, so the J call may be wrong. Sequenced material: PBMCs. This TCR came from a female donor in good health and CMV-seronegative. The CDR3 nucleotides read TGTGCCAGCAGTTACTCGGACACCTACGAGCAGTACTTC. Residues: CASSYSDTYEQYF.